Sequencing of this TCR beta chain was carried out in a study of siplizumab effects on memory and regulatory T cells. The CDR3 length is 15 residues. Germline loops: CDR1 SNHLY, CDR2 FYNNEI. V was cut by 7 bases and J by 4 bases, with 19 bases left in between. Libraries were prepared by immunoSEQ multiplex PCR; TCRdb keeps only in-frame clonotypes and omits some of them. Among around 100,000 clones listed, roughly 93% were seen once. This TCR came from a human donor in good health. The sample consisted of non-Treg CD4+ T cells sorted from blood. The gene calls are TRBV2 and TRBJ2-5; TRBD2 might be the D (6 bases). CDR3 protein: CASNEMGGGVETQYF. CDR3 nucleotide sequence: TGTGCCAGCAACGAAATGGGAGGCGGAGTAGAGACCCAGTACTTC.